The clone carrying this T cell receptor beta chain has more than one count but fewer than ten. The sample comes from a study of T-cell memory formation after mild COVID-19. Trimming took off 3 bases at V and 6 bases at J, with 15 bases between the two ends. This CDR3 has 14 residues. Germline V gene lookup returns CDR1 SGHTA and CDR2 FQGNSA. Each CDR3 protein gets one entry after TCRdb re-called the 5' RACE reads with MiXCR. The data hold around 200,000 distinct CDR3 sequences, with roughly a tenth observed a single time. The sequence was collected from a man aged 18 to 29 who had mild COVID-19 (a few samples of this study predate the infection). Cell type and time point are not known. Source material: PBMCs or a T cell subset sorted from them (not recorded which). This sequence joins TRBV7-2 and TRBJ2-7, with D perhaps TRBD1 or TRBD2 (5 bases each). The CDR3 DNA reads TGTGCCAGCAGCTTTGTGGGGGTTTCGCTCGAGCAGTACTTC. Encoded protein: CASSFVGVSLEQYF.